This T cell receptor beta chain was documented in a study of blood T cell repertoires in COVID-19. The assay was immunoSEQ multiplex PCR, and TCRdb's table has in-frame clones only and misses some. The table lists some 70,000 clones, about 88% of them singletons. This CDR3 spans 16 amino acids. Germline lookup yields CDR1 MNHEY and CDR2 SMNVEV (reference sequence). Trimming took 8 bases from V and 7 from J; bases not matched to a gene: 11. The chain is built from TRBV27 and TRBJ1-4, with 12 bases identical to TRBD1. Sequenced input: peripheral blood. The receptor's source is a man in his forties or fifties with active COVID-19. CDR3 amino acids: CASSGQGARGGEKLFF. DNA for the CDR3: TGTGCCAGCTCGGGACAGGGGGCCAGGGGGGGTGAAAAACTGTTTTTT.